This T cell receptor (beta chain) appears in the sequencing data of a study of T cells after yellow fever vaccination. A few counts support this clonotype. The antigen is undetermined. Germline-derived CDR1 and CDR2 are MNHEY and SVGAGI. The CDR3 is 16 residues long. The V and J ends lost 5 bases and 2 bases, in that order; junction bases with no gene match: 5. It was through 5'RACE template switching that TCR cDNA was made, with a universal primer site and UMIs added. One entry per CDR3 protein, called by TCRdb with MiXCR from the 5' RACE reads. This table holds 120,000 or so distinct CDR3 sequences, around 15% found once. Study observations and caveats: Reappearing after the booster were most of the clones from primary vaccination (about 95% CD4, about 88% CD8).

Sequencing was performed on CD8+ T cells sorted from PBMCs, taken 5 days after the yellow fever booster vaccination. V usage is TRBV6-5 and J usage is TRBJ2-6, with 8 bases aligning to TRBD1. This receptor was identified in a man aged 18-30 years who received the YFV17D yellow fever vaccine. The CDR3 nucleotides are TGTGCCAGCAGTGAGACAGGGGCAGCTGGGGCCAACGTCCTGACTTTC. This gives the protein CASSETGAAGANVLTF.